This T cell receptor beta chain appears in the sequencing data of a study of T cells in Graves' hyperthyroidism and ophthalmopathy (dated by TCRdb to the late 2010s). Describing the broader study: Peripheral blood was collected at initial diagnosis, before any treatment. Once sampling was done, hyperthyroidism patients were given methimazole at a starting dose of 30 mg daily, whereas ophthalmopathy patients were given high-dose intravenous methylprednisolone. The 100 discovery patients were randomly split 7:3 into training and test sets. TCR V-J signatures able to tell the groups apart were searched for in a discovery cohort of 90 to 100 patients, of whom 40 to 45 had Graves' ophthalmopathy and about 55 had stable Graves' hyperthyroidism. TCR Vbeta CDR3 sequencing of 120 to 150 peripheral blood samples (under 45 ophthalmopathy, 75 hyperthyroidism and roughly 17 progressor patients) is reported in the paper. An independent validation cohort of around 19 hyperthyroidism patients and about 15 patients who later progressed to ophthalmopathy tested prospective prediction of ophthalmopathy. In addition, the study compared T-cell repertoires in thyroid tissue and in blood from roughly 6 Graves' hyperthyroidism patients. The full study reports these points: Ophthalmopathy was separated from stable hyperthyroidism by a 13 V-J signature model, with 85% to 90% sensitivity and around 81% specificity obtained in cross-validation and 80%/75% obtained in testing. Blood samples also contained most of the expanded thyroid clonotypes (frequency above 0.001), which suggests that blood repertoires may reflect thyroid immune responses. In validation, progression to ophthalmopathy was predicted by the model with 70% to 71% sensitivity and approximately 78% specificity, a median of approximately 6.5 months before onset. No statistical method was used to fix the sample size in advance, and group allocation was not hidden from the investigators.

The CDR3 spans 13 residues, from the cysteine through the phenylalanine. Solely the CDR3 DNA is kept, with 39 bases framed from the first base. At the junction V is shortened by 2 bases and J by 6 bases, with 10 bases in between. For CDR1 and CDR2, the germline V gene (reference sequence) lists LNHDA and SQIVND. This clonotype was observed a few times. This receptor's antigen is unknown. Base qualities are not at hand, and no much larger clone is one base apart. TCR beta CDR3 regions were amplified from RNA transcripts. For the first round of RT-PCR on the TCR CDR3, the HTBI primer set was used together with the Qiagen OneStep RT-PCR kit. Libraries were constructed in a second round of multiplex PCR, after which size selection and purification were performed. Paired-end sequencing of the libraries was performed with 100 bp reads on an Illumina HiSeq2000. The original pipeline was this. SOAPnuke was used to process the raw data, throwing out any read that contained adapters or uncalled bases, had a mean Phred below 15, or lacked an exact constant-primer or identifier match. High-quality paired reads were merged with COPE v1.2.5, and unique nucleotide sequences were defined as clonotypes. Clonotypes were aligned to IMGT TRBV, TRBD and TRBJ reference segments using MiTCR v1.1. The analysis was restricted to V-J combinations with a frequency above 0.0001, which together covered roughly 99% of the repertoires. A TCS score was defined as the ratio of F50 (clonal expansion) to E x V (chaos), with BLOSUM62-based TCRdist applied between CDR3 peptides within each V-J. Welch's t-statistics and random forest reduced roughly 540 V-J features to around 14, which were used in a naive Bayes classifier (R e1071). TCRdb reran the public reads through fastp at Q25 and MiXCR, keeping productive beta chains. Each record represents a unique CDR3 protein, reported with the most common genes and DNA among its rows. TCRdb's processing, not the authors', yielded these V and J calls. The sample table lists fewer than 550,000 distinct CDR3 sequences, around 22% of them with a count of one. The ten largest clones add up to approximately 10% of the sample.

Ophthalmopathy patients had moderately to severely active disease, with a Clinical Activity Score of 3 or more, a NOSPECS grade of 4 or more, and a disease duration of less than 3 months. Any patient with an uncontrolled infection, another autoimmune disease, pregnancy or lactation was excluded. Clinical symptoms, serum thyroxine and TRAb, thyroid ultrasound, and orbital computed tomography formed the basis for the diagnoses. PBMCs were isolated from about 10 ml of fresh peripheral blood by Ficoll-Paque density gradient centrifugation. Trizol reagent was used to extract total RNA, and RNA quality was then checked on an Agilent 2100 Bioanalyzer.

This TCR was recovered from a woman aged 25-40 years with Graves' ophthalmopathy. Sequencing input: blood. The sequence joins TRBV19 to TRBJ1-1, and the D gene may be TRBD1, 5 bases matching. The sequenced DNA is TGTGCCAGTAGTATACGGGACCACCCTGAAGCTTTCTTT. Its product reads: CASSIRDHPEAFF.